Presented here are 30 T cell receptor beta chains from one specimen sequenced in a study of blood T cell repertoires in COVID-19. Clones were sequenced by immunoSEQ multiplex PCR, and TCRdb holds only the in-frame ones, with some missing. The profile shows about 240,000 clones, about nine tenths of them singletons. What was sequenced was PBMCs or T cells enriched from blood (not recorded which). The source of these receptors is a young woman with acute COVID-19.

V usage is TRBV7-2 and J usage is TRBJ2-7; D perhaps matches TRBD2 (5 bases). The CDR3 has 13 amino acids. The V end was cut by 4 bases, the J end by 0 bases, with 7 bases between. Germline CDR1 is SGHTA and CDR2 is FQGNSA. DNA for the CDR3: TGTGCCAGCAGCTATAGCGACTCCTACGAGCAGTACTTC. Translating gives CASSYSDSYEQYF. The complete variable domain, with remaining parts taken from reference TRBV7-2 and TRBJ2-7, reads GAGVSQSPSNKVTEKGKDVELRCDPISGHTALYWYRQSLGQGLEFLIYFQGNSAPDKSGLPSDRFSAERTGGSVSTLTIQRTQQEDSAVYLCASSYSDSYEQYFGPGTRLTVT.

The J gene is TRBJ1-4, the V gene TRBV11-2; the D is unclear. Germline V gene sequence: CDR1 SGHAT, CDR2 FQNNGV. V shed 5 bases and J shed 8 bases, with 12 bases lying between them. The CDR3 consists of 13 residues. For the CDR3, the DNA is TGTGCCAGCAGCACCCGCCCAGCGGAAAAACTGTTTTTT. This encodes CASSTRPAEKLFF.

CDR3 protein: CASSPWNTEAFF. CDR3 DNA: TGTGCCAGCAGCCCATGGAACACTGAAGCTTTCTTT. The V call is TRBV11-2, the J call TRBJ1-1; D remains ambiguous. Germline V gives CDR1 SGHAT, CDR2 FQNNGV. The length of the CDR3 is 12 residues. V dropped 5 bases and J dropped 1 base, with 5 bases sitting between them.

The chain couples TRBV5-4 to TRBJ1-4, with 7 nucleotides matching TRBD1. Trimming cost V 2 bases and J 13 bases; bases outside gene matches: 8. Looked up from germline, CDR1 is SGHNT and CDR2 is YYREEE (reference sequence). The CDR3 has 13 residues. The CDR3 reads CASSFGQEERLFF. The CDR3 nucleotides read TGTGCCAGCAGCTTCGGACAGGAAGAGAGACTGTTTTTT.

V is TRBV7-8 and J is TRBJ2-1; 15 bases are a match to TRBD2. The CDR3 sequence is 18 residues long. From germline, CDR1 is SGHVS and CDR2 FQNEAQ. Trimming at V came to 1 base and at J to 9 bases, leaving 10 bases not matched to a gene. CDR3 loop: CASSLGSGLAGGDAEQFF. The CDR3 region has the DNA TGTGCCAGCAGCTTAGGGTCGGGACTAGCGGGGGGTGATGCTGAGCAGTTCTTC.

V is TRBV11-3 and J is TRBJ2-3; D gene unclear. V gave up 1 base and J gave up 8 bases, with 13 bases separating them. This CDR3 is built from 14 residues. Germline lookup yields CDR1 SGHNT and CDR2 YENEEA. The CDR3 DNA reads TGTGCCAGCAGCTTAGGGCAGGCCCCCGCTACGCAGTATTTT. Its translation: CASSLGQAPATQYF.

This clone has only a few counts. V gene TRBV30 combines with J gene TRBJ1-2, with 9 nucleotides matching TRBD1. This CDR3 has 14 amino acids. Germline V lookup: CDR1 GTSNPN, CDR2 SVGIG (reference sequence). V was clipped by 1 base and J by 7 bases; unmatched bases: 7. The CDR3 nucleotides read TGTGCCTGGAGTGCAGGGACAGGGAGGGGTGGCTACACCTTC. Residues: CAWSAGTGRGGYTF.

The chain recombines TRBV2 with TRBJ2-3, with D perhaps matching TRBD2 (5 bases). Germline V CDR1 and CDR2: SNHLY, FYNNEI. The V gene lost 8 bases and the J gene lost 3 bases, with 15 bases spanning the gap. CDR3 length: 14 residues. Written as DNA, the CDR3 is TGTGCCAGCCCCCGGGCGCTAGCTACAGATACGCAGTATTTT. Translated: CASPRALATDTQYF.

The chain has TRBV10-2 and TRBJ1-5; 7 bases are shared with TRBD1. J lost 7 bases, V lost 2 bases, and 8 bases had no gene match. The CDR3 sequence is 15 residues long. The germline V gene encodes CDR1 WSHSY and CDR2 SAAADI. The CDR3 here is CASSEGTERYQPQHF. The DNA for the CDR3 is TGCGCCAGCAGTGAGGGGACAGAGAGGTACCAGCCCCAGCATTTT.

The gene calls are TRBV9 and TRBJ1-6, with D unclear. Germline-derived CDR1 and CDR2 are SGDLS and YYNGEE. The V end lost 0 bases, the J end lost 7 bases, and 8 bases lay between the germline ends. CDR3 length: 14 residues. In nucleotides, the CDR3 is TGTGCCAGCAGCGTAGGATCGCGGAATTCACCCCTCCACTTT. Its protein is CASSVGSRNSPLHF.

The CDR3 region has the DNA TGTGCCAGCAGTTTGCTAAATCAGCCCCAGCATTTT. Protein product: CASSLLNQPQHF. The chain recombines TRBV28 with TRBJ1-5; D is unclear. This CDR3 spans 12 amino acids. In germline, CDR1 is MDHEN, CDR2 SYDVKM. The V gene lost 3 bases and the J gene lost 4 bases, with 4 bases spanning the gap. The variable domain in full, completed from reference TRBV28 and TRBJ1-5, reads DVKVTQSSRYLVKRTGEKVFLECVQDMDHENMFWYRQDPGLGLRLIYFSYDVKMKEKGDIPEGYSVSREKKERFSLILESASTNQTSMYLCASSLLNQPQHFGDGTRLSIL.

This chain uses TRBV27 with TRBJ1-1; D not certain. From germline, CDR1 is MNHEY and CDR2 SMNVEV (reference sequence). This CDR3 region has 11 residues. Trimming removed 6 bases at V and 4 bases at J, with 6 bases between. The CDR3 bases are TGTGCCAGCAGAACTGGCACTGAAGCTTTCTTT. Residues: CASRTGTEAFF.

This sequence joins TRBV6-2 or TRBV6-3 and TRBJ1-3, with D perhaps matching TRBD1 (5 bases). The CDR3 is 13 amino acids. Germline assignment: CDR1 MNHEY and CDR2 SVGEGT. Trimming pared 2 bases from V and 9 bases from J, leaving 11 bases between. The CDR3 is CASSYPPDTTIYF. The CDR3 DNA sequence: TGTGCCAGCAGTTACCCCCCGGACACCACCATATATTTT.

This chain links TRBV19 with TRBJ1-5; perhaps TRBD1 as D (5 bases). The germline V and J ends were trimmed by 7 bases and 0 bases, with 19 bases remaining between them. The length of the CDR3 is 17 residues. Per germline, CDR1 LNHDA and CDR2 SQIVND (reference sequence). The CDR3 protein is CASTPLAQALSNQPQHF. CDR3 nucleotides: TGTGCCAGTACCCCCCTCGCACAGGCGCTTAGCAATCAGCCCCAGCATTTT.

A few counts support this clone. The V and J genes are TRBV19 and TRBJ2-2, with 10 bases identical to TRBD1. The CDR3 totals 16 residues. The V segment lost 1 base and the J segment 5 bases; nucleotides outside the gene matches: 4. Germline CDR1 reads LNHDA; CDR2 reads SQIVND (reference sequence). The CDR3 sequence is CASSIAPGQGTGELFF. The CDR3 DNA is TGTGCCAGTAGTATAGCCCCGGGACAGGGGACCGGGGAGCTGTTTTTT.

In its sample, this clone was seen once. This chain joins TRBV4-1 and TRBJ1-5; D is ambiguous. V was trimmed by 4 bases and J by 8 bases, leaving 15 bases between them. The CDR3 spans 14 residues. Germline CDR1 reads MGHRA; CDR2 reads YSYEKL. In DNA form, the CDR3 reads TGCGCCAGCAGCCCCGTTGGTGGTGGAGAGCCCCAGCATTTT. As protein: CASSPVGGGEPQHF.

This clone was detected only a few times. The chain combines TRBV11-2 with TRBJ2-3, with D maybe TRBD2 (7 bases). CDR1 is SGHAT, CDR2 FQNNGV, per germline. Trimming shortened V by 5 bases and J by 5 bases, and 14 bases separated the two germline ends. The CDR3 spans 14 residues. The CDR3 sequence: CASSIGRGGDTQYF. Here the CDR3 DNA reads TGTGCCAGCAGCATAGGGAGGGGGGGAGATACGCAGTATTTT.

The chain joins TRBV7-2 to TRBJ2-7; 9 bases line up with TRBD1. This CDR3 contains 17 residues. V shed 5 bases, J shed 3 bases, and the junction held 14 bases outside the gene matches. The germline V gene encodes CDR1 SGHTA and CDR2 FQGNSA. In nucleotides, the CDR3 is TGTGCCAGCAGCCTAGAACCTCAGACAGGGGGAGGCTACGAGCAGTACTTC. Its translation: CASSLEPQTGGGYEQYF.

This clone appeared a single time. The chain has TRBV12-3 or TRBV12-4 and TRBJ1-1; D not resolved. Trimming removed 7 bases at V and 0 bases at J, with 6 bases between. CDR3 length: 12 amino acids. As DNA, the CDR3 is TGTGCCAGCATGCGGTTGAACACTGAAGCTTTCTTT. It is translated as CASMRLNTEAFF.

V and J are TRBV14 and TRBJ2-7; D possibly corresponds to TRBD2 (6 bases). The CDR3 consists of 14 residues. Germline CDR1 and CDR2: SGHDN and FVKESK. Trimming stripped 5 bases from V and 4 bases from J, with 15 bases between. CDR3 protein: CASSLKGLFYEQYF. In DNA form, the CDR3 reads TGTGCCAGCAGCTTAAAGGGACTGTTTTACGAGCAGTACTTC.

V usage is TRBV7-9 and J usage is TRBJ1-4; weak D call: TRBD1 (5 bases). The CDR3 spans 15 residues. V dropped 1 base and J dropped 5 bases, with 11 bases sitting between them. From germline, CDR1 is SEHNR and CDR2 FQNEAQ (reference sequence). The DNA of the CDR3 is TGTGCCAGCAGCTTAGAAGACAGTGCCAATGAAAAACTGTTTTTT. Its protein product is CASSLEDSANEKLFF.

The chain carries TRBV10-3 and TRBJ1-2, with 7 nucleotides matching TRBD1. CDR1 and CDR2 from the germline V gene are ENHRY and SYGVKD. CDR3 length equals 16 residues. After removal of 2 bases from V and 3 bases from J, the junction contained 9 bases not matched to a gene. CDR3 nucleotide sequence: TGTGCCATCAGTGAGCCATTAGACAGGGACCACTATGGCTACACCTTC. Residues: CAISEPLDRDHYGYTF.

This clone occurred a few times. This rearrangement joins TRBV10-2 to TRBJ2-7; 8 bases line up with TRBD1. The CDR3 length is 18 residues. J gave up 6 bases and V 0 bases, and 16 bases lay outside the gene matches. The germline CDR1 and CDR2 sequences are WSHSY and SAAADI. The DNA of the CDR3 is TGCGCCAGCAGTGAGTCTCGGACAGGGATCACTACTACGGGCGAGCAGTACTTC. Its translation is CASSESRTGITTTGEQYF.

This clone was seen more than once but under ten times. This chain joins TRBV5-1 and TRBJ1-6; TRBD1 aligns across 9 bases. V gave up 2 bases and J gave up 7 bases; unmatched junction bases: 10. The CDR3 has 17 amino acids. CDR1 and CDR2 (germline): SGHRS, YFSETQ. CDR3 coding DNA: TGCGCCAGCAGCTTTTTACCGGGACAGGGTTTGAATTCACCCCTCCACTTT. Its protein product is CASSFLPGQGLNSPLHF.

V is TRBV5-1 and J is TRBJ2-3; a possible D gene is TRBD2 (5 bases). Germline CDR1 and CDR2: SGHRS and YFSETQ. CDR3 length: 14 amino acids. Trimming shortened V by 0 bases and J by 5 bases, and 10 bases separated the two germline ends. The CDR3 DNA sequence: TGCGCCAGCAGCTTGGTCGGGATGGAAGATACGCAGTATTTT. This translates into CASSLVGMEDTQYF.

The chain links TRBV7-9 to TRBJ2-3, with 8 nucleotides matching TRBD2. Germline V gene sequence: CDR1 SEHNR, CDR2 FQNEAQ (reference sequence). J was trimmed by 4 bases and V by 2 bases; bases with no gene match: 5. The CDR3 runs 15 residues. CDR3 region: CASSLRGGFADTQYF. CDR3 nucleotides: TGTGCCAGCAGCTTACGCGGGGGGTTTGCAGATACGCAGTATTTT.

The chain joins TRBV7-9 to TRBJ1-1; tentative D call: TRBD1 (6 bases). V was shortened by 6 bases and J by 6 bases, with 17 bases between the two germline ends. The CDR3 covers 14 residues. Germline V lookup: CDR1 SEHNR, CDR2 FQNEAQ (reference sequence). CDR3 DNA: TGTGCCAGCAGTCCAGGACAGACGTGGCCTGAAGCTTTCTTT. Translation gives CASSPGQTWPEAFF.

This chain links TRBV4-2 with TRBJ1-6; D is undetermined. This CDR3 region has 16 residues. The V gene lost 1 base and the J gene lost 5 bases, with 12 bases spanning the gap. Germline assignment: CDR1 LGHNA and CDR2 YNFKEQ. The CDR3 loop is CASSQVPGGNNSPLHF. The DNA of the CDR3 is TGTGCCAGCAGCCAAGTACCAGGCGGGAATAATTCACCCCTCCACTTT.

This clone has a handful of counts. Its ends do not fully match the called genes, so a read error is possible. The J gene is TRBJ2-1, the V gene TRBV4-3; TRBD1 aligns across 9 bases. The germline CDR1 and CDR2 sequences are LGHNA and YSLEER. CDR3 length: 16 amino acids. DNA for the CDR3: TGCGCCAGCAGCGAAGAGGAAGGGACAGGGAGCAATGAGCAGTTCTTC. It translates to CASSEEEGTGSNEQFF.

The chain carries TRBV7-9 and TRBJ1-6; D not certain. Germline loops: CDR1 SEHNR, CDR2 FQNEAQ (reference sequence). Trimming left V 11 bases short and J 9 bases short, with 20 bases between. CDR3 length: 14 amino acids. The CDR3 reads CAGGESQSGSPLHF. The CDR3 region has the DNA TGTGCCGGCGGCGAAAGTCAGAGCGGTTCACCCCTCCACTTT.